The following is a TCR beta chain sequence with its context. The antigen is unknown. The V end lost 5 bases, the J end lost 8 bases, and 17 bases lay between the germline ends. Germline V lookup: CDR1 MNHEY, CDR2 SVGAGI. The CDR3 totals 14 residues. The data originate from a study of cytomegalovirus exposure and HLA in healthy donors. Study-wide results and caveats: The study designated roughly 150 TCR beta chains cytomegalovirus-associated.

13 Jbeta primers and 60 Vbeta primers were used for the PCR. The method was immunoSEQ multiplex PCR; TCRdb's version includes in-frame clones alone and lacks a portion of them. Found here are some 200,000 clones, over 70% of them singletons; the top ten hold about 3.8%. The rearrangement uses TRBV6-5 and TRBJ2-3; D is possibly TRBD2 (6 bases). The TCR was taken from a middle-aged man in good health and CMV-seronegative. Sequencing used PBMCs. CDR3 coding DNA: TGTGCCAGCAGTCCTACCCCCGGGGGAGGTACGCAGTATTTT. Translating it yields CASSPTPGGGTQYF.